The clone carrying this T cell receptor (beta chain) was counted at least ten times. These data originate in a study of identical twins. TCRdb used MiXCR to reprocess the 5' RACE reads, holding one entry per CDR3 protein. The table has hundreds of thousands of distinct CDR3 sequences, 6% to 8.5% seen once. The germline V gene has CDR1 SQVTM and CDR2 ANQGSEA. The CDR3 has 12 residues. V lost 6 bases to trimming and J lost 5 bases, with 14 bases between them. These data are also associated with another study on yellow fever vaccine responses in identical twins.

This TCR was recovered from a woman between 18 and 29 years old in good health. The chain links TRBV29-1 to TRBJ2-7; tentative D call: TRBD1 (5 bases). The sequencing input was CD8+ T cells sorted from blood. CDR3 sequence reads: CSVDQGRDEQYF. The CDR3 bases are TGCAGCGTGGATCAGGGTAGAGACGAGCAGTACTTC.